The 10 T cell receptor beta chains listed next were all sequenced from one sample in a study of T cells after yellow fever vaccination. A single record per CDR3 protein comes from TCRdb applying MiXCR to the 5' RACE reads. The sample lists approximately 580,000 distinct CDR3 sequences; roughly a sixth were seen once. The starting material was PBMCs, obtained less than 6 days after the first yellow fever vaccination. The receptor source for this set is a man aged 18 to 29 who received the YFV17D yellow fever vaccine.

In this sample, this clonotype turned up a few times. One end of the junction fails to match germline, which may point to a read error. The chain carries TRBV20-1 and TRBJ2-1; a possible D gene is TRBD2 (6 bases). The CDR3 totals 16 residues. Per germline, CDR1 DFQATT and CDR2 SNEGSKA (reference sequence). Here the CDR3 reads CCARAFAGNYYNEQFF. The CDR3 DNA is TGCTGTGCTAGAGCATTCGCGGGGAACTACTACAATGAGCAGTTCTTC.

This clonotype was counted only a few times. The chain uses TRBV7-3 and TRBJ2-5; D is perhaps TRBD2 (5 bases). The V and J ends lost 5 bases and 5 bases respectively, with 21 bases between them. Germline values: CDR1 SGHTA, CDR2 FQGTGA. The CDR3 covers 16 residues. The DNA of the CDR3 is TGTGCCAGCAGCCCGAGCGGTCTAGACTCGCGGGAGACCCAGTACTTC. This translates into CASSPSGLDSRETQYF. Together with reference TRBV7-3 and TRBJ2-5, the CDR3 gives the full variable domain: GAGVSQTPSNKVTEKGKYVELRCDPISGHTALYWYRQSLGQGPEFLIYFQGTGAADDSGLPNDRFFAVRPEGSVSTLKIQRTERGDSAVYLCASSPSGLDSRETQYFGPGTRLLVL.

The gene calls are TRBV6-1 and TRBJ2-5; 9 bases fit TRBD1. The CDR3 extends over 16 amino acids. Trimming at V came to 6 bases and at J to 4 bases, leaving 12 bases not matched to a gene. CDR1 is MNHNS and CDR2 is SASEGT in the germline V gene. The CDR3 DNA sequence: TGTGCCAGCAGACGAACCGGGACAGGGTGGATAGAGACCCAGTACTTC. Translating it yields CASRRTGTGWIETQYF.

This clonotype showed up just a few times. The rearrangement joins TRBV20-1 to TRBJ1-1; D unresolved. This CDR3 comprises 11 residues. The germline V gene has CDR1 DFQATT and CDR2 SNEGSKA (reference sequence). Trimming stripped 3 bases from V and 0 bases from J, with 2 bases between. DNA for the CDR3: TGCAGTGCTAGCATGAACACTGAAGCTTTCTTT. Translation gives CSASMNTEAFF.

Only a few counts were recorded for this clonotype. The J gene is TRBJ2-7, the V gene TRBV7-2; 8 bases agree with TRBD2. V lost 6 bases to trimming and J lost 2 bases; unmatched junction nucleotides: 12. This CDR3 spans 16 amino acids. CDR1 SGHTA and CDR2 FQGNSA come from the germline V gene. In DNA, the CDR3 is TGTGCCAGCAGGCCTCTGGGCGGGGGGTTGGCCTACGAGCAGTACTTC. Amino acid sequence: CASRPLGGGLAYEQYF.

The chain employs TRBV20-1 and TRBJ2-2; a weak D match, TRBD1 (6 bases). This CDR3 has 15 residues. Trimming shortened V by 0 bases and J by 5 bases, and 13 bases separated the two germline ends. Germline V CDR1 and CDR2: DFQATT, SNEGSKA (reference sequence). Written as DNA, the CDR3 is TGCAGTGCTAGAGAAGTCGGACAGACTACCGGGGAGCTGTTTTTT. Its translation is CSAREVGQTTGELFF.

V is TRBV20-1 and J is TRBJ2-1; D tentatively reads TRBD1 or TRBD2 (5 bases each). V dropped 1 base and J dropped 12 bases, with 19 bases sitting between them. Germline V gene data show CDR1 as DFQATT and CDR2 as SNEGSKA (reference sequence). The CDR3 covers 14 residues. CDR3 coding DNA: TGCAGTGCTAGAGGGTGGGACCGACTGTCCGGGCAGTTCTTC. Translated: CSARGWDRLSGQFF.

The chain joins TRBV30 to TRBJ1-1, with D possibly TRBD1 on 5 matching bases. V lost 1 base, J lost 10 bases, and 13 bases lay in between. From germline, CDR1 is GTSNPN and CDR2 SVGIG (reference sequence). The CDR3 contains 12 residues. The CDR3 bases are TGTGCCTGGAGTGCCGGGGGGGTATCAGCTTTCTTT. Translated: CAWSAGGVSAFF.

This clonotype was counted a few times. The CDR3 is CASSERDRVGEQYF. DNA for the CDR3: TGTGCCAGCAGTGAACGTGACAGGGTGGGCGAGCAGTACTTC. The chain carries TRBV6-1 and TRBJ2-7; 7 bases agree with TRBD1. CDR3 length equals 14 residues. Germline V gene lookup returns CDR1 MNHNS and CDR2 SASEGT. V lost 2 bases and J lost 6; bases outside the gene matches: 7.

Only a few counts were recorded for this clonotype. The rearrangement links TRBV6-4 to TRBJ2-5; the match to TRBD2 covers 11 bases. Unmatched junction bases numbered 6, after V lost 6 bases and J lost 3 bases. Germline CDR1 MRHNA, CDR2 SNTAGT. The CDR3 totals 15 residues. The CDR3 nucleotides read TGTGCCAGCAGCCTAACTAGCGGGGGAAAAGAGACCCAGTACTTC. Protein product: CASSLTSGGKETQYF.